The rows below give T cell receptor beta chains drawn from one sample of a study of blood T cell repertoires in COVID-19. Clones were read by immunoSEQ multiplex PCR, and TCRdb kept only the in-frame ones, dropping some. Of hundreds of thousands of clones in the sample, almost 90% were seen once. The sample taken for sequencing was peripheral blood. The receptors were gathered from a woman aged 70-85 years with COVID-19, enrolled during active disease. The CDR3 runs from the conserved cysteine through the conserved F or W. D genes are given only for firm matches. Clone size is not always given. Where it is, it says once, few, many or a class for expanded clones.

d_call,v_call,j_call,clone_size,cdr3_aa,cdr3_nt
TRBD1,TRBV27,TRBJ2-2,.,CASSLGTGFTGELFF,TGTGCCAGCAGTTTAGGGACAGGGTTCACCGGGGAGCTGTTTTTT
.,TRBV7-2,TRBJ2-3,.,CASSSLHTFRGDTQYF,TGTGCCAGCAGCTCCCTGCATACTTTCCGCGGAGATACGCAGTATTTT
.,TRBV6-5,TRBJ1-1,.,CASSYGAGEGGTEAFF,TGTGCCAGCAGTTACGGGGCGGGAGAGGGAGGCACTGAAGCTTTCTTT
.,TRBV4-3,TRBJ1-2,.,CASSISTGWSYGYTF,TGCGCCAGCAGCATATCGACAGGTTGGAGCTATGGCTACACCTTC
TRBD1,TRBV6-5,TRBJ2-5,.,CASSYTGGRQETQYF,TGTGCCAGCAGTTACACAGGGGGGAGGCAAGAGACCCAGTACTTC
TRBD1,TRBV3-1/TRBV3-2,TRBJ2-1,once,CASSLRQGPYNEQFF,TGTGCCAGCAGCCTACGACAGGGGCCCTACAATGAGCAGTTCTTC
.,TRBV24-1,TRBJ2-3,.,CATSDPGGTDTQYF,TGTGCCACCAGTGATCCGGGAGGCACAGATACGCAGTATTTT
TRBD2,TRBV27,TRBJ2-3,.,CASSLIFERGGLGTQYF,TGTGCCAGCAGTTTAATTTTTGAGCGGGGGGGCCTGGGTACGCAGTATTTT
.,TRBV5-1,TRBJ1-2,.,CASSFDRLYGYTF,TGCGCCAGCAGCTTCGACAGGCTATATGGCTACACCTTC
TRBD2,TRBV9,TRBJ2-1,.,CASSVAGLAGPYNEQFF,TGTGCCAGCAGCGTAGCGGGACTAGCGGGGCCTTACAATGAGCAGTTCTTC
TRBD1,TRBV6-5,TRBJ1-1,.,CASSTGGDTEAFF,TGTGCCAGCAGTACAGGGGGGGACACTGAAGCTTTCTTT
.,TRBV10-3,TRBJ1-2,.,CAIQGLANYGYTF,TGTGCCATACAGGGCCTAGCTAACTATGGCTACACCTTC
TRBD2,TRBV7-9,TRBJ2-7,.,CASSLWVTSLSEEQYF,TGTGCCAGCAGCTTATGGGTGACTAGCCTCTCTGAGGAGCAGTACTTC
.,TRBV3-1/TRBV3-2,TRBJ1-2,.,CASSTTDIYGYTF,TGTGCCAGCAGCACAACCGACATCTATGGCTACACCTTC
.,TRBV7-2,TRBJ2-3,.,CASSGLITDTQYF,TGTGCCAGCTCTGGACTGATCACAGATACGCAGTATTTT
.,TRBV5-6,TRBJ1-6,.,CASSFGTTYSPLHF,TGTGCCAGCAGCTTCGGGACAACTTATTCACCCCTCCACTTT
.,TRBV6-1,TRBJ1-2,.,CASSEVAGLYGYTF,TGTGCCAGCAGTGAAGTGGCAGGCCTTTATGGCTACACCTTC
TRBD2,TRBV28,TRBJ2-3,.,CASSSGTSGLTDTQYF,TGTGCCAGCAGTAGTGGGACTAGCGGCCTCACAGATACGCAGTATTTT
TRBD2,TRBV5-8,TRBJ2-7,.,CASSITSGGHEQYF,TGTGCCAGCAGCATCACTAGCGGGGGCCACGAGCAGTACTTC
TRBD2,TRBV5-1,TRBJ2-3,.,CASSLGDYTDTQYF,TGCGCCAGCAGCTTGGGGGACTATACAGATACGCAGTATTTT
.,TRBV4-1,TRBJ1-1,once,CASSGRRLKFFEAFF,TGCGCCAGCAGCGGGAGACGGTTAAAGTTTTTTGAAGCTTTCTTT
TRBD1,TRBV9,TRBJ1-1,.,CASSGQGLNTEAFF,TGTGCCAGCAGCGGACAGGGATTGAACACTGAAGCTTTCTTT
TRBD1,TRBV19,TRBJ1-5,.,CASGSTGGSQPQHF,TGTGCCAGTGGGTCGACAGGGGGGAGTCAGCCCCAGCATTTT